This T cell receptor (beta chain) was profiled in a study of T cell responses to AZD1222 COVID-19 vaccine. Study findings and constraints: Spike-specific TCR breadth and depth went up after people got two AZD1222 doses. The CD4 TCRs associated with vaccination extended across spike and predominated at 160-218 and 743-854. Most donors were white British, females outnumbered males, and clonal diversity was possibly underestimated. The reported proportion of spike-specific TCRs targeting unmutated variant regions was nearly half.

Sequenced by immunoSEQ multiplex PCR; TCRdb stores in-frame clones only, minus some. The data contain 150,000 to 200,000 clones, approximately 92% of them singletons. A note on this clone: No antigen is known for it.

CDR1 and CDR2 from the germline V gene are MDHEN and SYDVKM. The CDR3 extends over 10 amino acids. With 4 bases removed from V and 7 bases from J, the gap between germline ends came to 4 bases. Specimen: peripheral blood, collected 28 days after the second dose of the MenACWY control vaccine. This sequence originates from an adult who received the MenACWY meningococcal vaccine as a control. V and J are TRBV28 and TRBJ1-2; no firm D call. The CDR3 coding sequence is TGTGCCAGCAGTTCTGGTGGCTACACCTTC. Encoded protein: CASSSGGYTF.